Listed below are T cell receptor beta chains from one sample, sequenced in a study of cytomegalovirus exposure and HLA in healthy donors. Repertoires were generated with immunoSEQ multiplex PCR, while TCRdb's copy carries only in-frame clones and drops some. The top ten hold around 2% of the sample, which has 210,000 or so clones, approximately 79% seen once. Sequenced sample: PBMCs. These receptors were obtained from a young man in good health and CMV-seronegative. The CDR3 runs from the conserved cysteine through the conserved F or W. Each record gives: D gene, V gene, J gene, clone size, CDR3 DNA, CDR3 protein. A D gene is named only where the DNA matches it firmly. Where a row states a size, it is once, few, many or the class of an expanded clone; other rows omit it.

>NA|TRBV15|TRBJ1-2|NA
TGTGCCACCAGCACAACAGGAAGCTATGGCTACACCTTC
CATSTTGSYGYTF
>NA|TRBV27|TRBJ2-5|NA
TGTGCCAGCAGTTTAAGTGTCGGTGAAGAGACCCAGTACTTC
CASSLSVGEETQYF
>TRBD1|TRBV5-1|TRBJ2-3|once
TGCGCCAGCAGCTTGGAAGACAGGGCGATAGATACGCAGTATTTT
CASSLEDRAIDTQYF
>TRBD1|TRBV18|TRBJ1-4|NA
TGTGCCAGCTCACTAAACGGCGGGACAGGGAGCTCTTGGGAAAAACTGTTTTTT
CASSLNGGTGSSWEKLFF
>TRBD2|TRBV9|TRBJ2-5|few
TGTGCCAGCAGCGTAGGACTAGCGGGAGCTATGGAGACCCAGTACTTC
CASSVGLAGAMETQYF
>TRBD2|TRBV25-1|TRBJ2-3|NA
TGTGCCAGCAAAGGGTCCCTAGCGGACACAGATACGCAGTATTTT
CASKGSLADTDTQYF
>TRBD1|TRBV5-6|TRBJ2-2|NA
TGTGCCAGCAGCGACCCTCTCGGGACAGGTCTCACCGGGGAGCTGTTTTTT
CASSDPLGTGLTGELFF
>TRBD1|TRBV29-1|TRBJ2-1|once
TGCAGCGTAGTCACGTGGAAACAGGGGGTCAATGAGCAGTTCTTC
CSVVTWKQGVNEQFF
>NA|TRBV5-4|TRBJ2-7|NA
TGTGCCAGCAGCTTGACGGACAGCTTCTACGAGCAGTACTTC
CASSLTDSFYEQYF
>NA|TRBV6-5|TRBJ2-3|NA
TGTGCCAGCAGTTACGGCGGTGCCACAGATACGCAGTATTTT
CASSYGGATDTQYF
>NA|TRBV28|TRBJ2-3|NA
TGTGCCAGCACCGGACAATGGTCCACAGATACGCAGTATTTT
CASTGQWSTDTQYF
>NA|TRBV6-5|TRBJ2-7|NA
TGTGCCAGCCATGTTTTTAGGGGAGGCTCCTACGAGCAGTACTTC
CASHVFRGGSYEQYF
>NA|TRBV7-9|TRBJ1-2|once
TGTGCCAGCAGCGTGGAGGGTGGCTACACCTTC
CASSVEGGYTF
>TRBD2|TRBV10-1|TRBJ2-2|NA
TGCGCCAGCATATGTCGTGGCGGGGGAGGCGGGGAGCTGTTTTTT
CASICRGGGGGELFF
>NA|TRBV7-8|TRBJ2-1|NA
TGTGCCAGCAGCTTGGGGGGAGACTACAATGAGCAGTTCTTC
CASSLGGDYNEQFF
>TRBD1|TRBV5-6|TRBJ2-1|few
TGTGCCAGCAGCTTGGAAGGGACAGGGAGCTCCTACAATGAGCAGTTCTTC
CASSLEGTGSSYNEQFF
>NA|TRBV6-5|TRBJ1-5|NA
TGTGCCAGCAGCGTTACAGGGAATCAGCCCCAGCATTTT
CASSVTGNQPQHF
>NA|TRBV7-3|TRBJ2-7|NA
TGTGCCAGCAGCTTAACGGGGGGTGGGACCCCTGCCTACGAGCAGTACTTC
CASSLTGGGTPAYEQYF
>NA|TRBV10-3|TRBJ2-7|NA
TGTGCCATCAGTGATGGGCTTGGGGGGACCTACGAGCAGTACTTC
CAISDGLGGTYEQYF
>NA|TRBV6-1|TRBJ1-4|once
TGTGCCAGCAGTGAATTGTCAGCAACTAATGAAAAACTGTTTTTT
CASSELSATNEKLFF
>NA|TRBV6-1|TRBJ2-3|once
TGTGCCAGCAGTGAAGACCTTCTCGGGGCAGATACGCAGTATTTT
CASSEDLLGADTQYF
>NA|TRBV19|TRBJ1-1|few
TGTGCAGCAAGGAGGGGAGGGGCTGAAGCTTTCTTT
CAARRGGAEAFF
>TRBD1|TRBV28|TRBJ2-7|few
TGTGCCAGCACCCCCGGCGGACAGGGCCACGAGCAGTACTTC
CASTPGGQGHEQYF
>NA|TRBV25-1|TRBJ2-2|NA
TGTGCCAGCAGTCCCACGGGGGACACCGGGGAGCTGTTTTTT
CASSPTGDTGELFF
>TRBD1|TRBV5-6|TRBJ1-4|few
TGTGCCAGCAGTCCCGGGACAGGGGATGAAAAACTGTTTTTT
CASSPGTGDEKLFF
>TRBD2|TRBV5-4|TRBJ2-7|NA
TGTGCCAGCAGCTTGGGGACTAGCGGGGTTGGCTACGAGCAGTACTTC
CASSLGTSGVGYEQYF
>TRBD1|TRBV7-9|TRBJ2-1|NA
TGTGCCAGCAGCATCGGACAGGGGGCTCAAAATGAGCAGTTCTTC
CASSIGQGAQNEQFF
>NA|TRBV6-1|TRBJ1-1|few
TGTGCCAGCATGATAGGGGATGGGACTACTGAAGCTTTCTTT
CASMIGDGTTEAFF
>TRBD1|TRBV28|TRBJ1-5|NA
TGTGCCAGCAAGGGACAGAATCAGCCCCAGCATTTT
CASKGQNQPQHF